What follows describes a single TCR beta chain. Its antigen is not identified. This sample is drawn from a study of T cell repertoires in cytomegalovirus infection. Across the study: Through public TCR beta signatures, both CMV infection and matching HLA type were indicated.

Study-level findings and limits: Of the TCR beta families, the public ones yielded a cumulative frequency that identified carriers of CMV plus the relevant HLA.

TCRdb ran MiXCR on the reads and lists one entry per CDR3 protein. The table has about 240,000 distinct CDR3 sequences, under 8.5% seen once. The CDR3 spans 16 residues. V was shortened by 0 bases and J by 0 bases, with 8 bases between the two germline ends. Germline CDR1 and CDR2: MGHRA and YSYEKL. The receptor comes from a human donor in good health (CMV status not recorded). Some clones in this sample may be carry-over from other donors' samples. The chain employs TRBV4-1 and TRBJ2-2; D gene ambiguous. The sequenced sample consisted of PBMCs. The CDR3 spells CASSQEDQTNTGELFF. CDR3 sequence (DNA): TGCGCCAGCAGCCAAGAGGATCAGACGAACACCGGGGAGCTGTTTTTT.